This T cell receptor (beta chain) was documented in a study of blood T cell repertoires in COVID-19. J was trimmed by 2 bases and V by 5 bases; bases with no gene match: 1. CDR1 is SGHAT, CDR2 FQDESV, per germline (reference sequence). This CDR3 has 13 residues. In the authors' workflow: Cell counts per sample came from amplifying reference gene primers. Repertoires were generated with immunoSEQ multiplex PCR, while TCRdb's copy carries only in-frame clones and drops some. Clone size and V and J calls were adopted from that table, with D and trimming inferred from the DNA. The sample holds fewer than 150,000 clones; around 82% are singletons and the top ten take about 12%.

Input material: peripheral blood. The chain couples TRBV11-1 to TRBJ1-2; 8 bases agree with TRBD1. The clonotype originates from a woman in her 30s who had recovered from COVID-19. As DNA, the CDR3 is TGTGCCAGCAGCCGGACAGGGAACTATGGCTACACCTTC. Encoded protein: CASSRTGNYGYTF. Using reference TRBV11-1 and TRBJ1-2 for the parts outside the CDR3, the full variable domain is EAEVAQSPRYKITEKSQAVAFWCDPISGHATLYWYRQILGQGPELLVQFQDESVVDDSQLPKDRFSAERLKGVDSTLKIQPAELGDSAMYLCASSRTGNYGYTFGSGTRLTVV.